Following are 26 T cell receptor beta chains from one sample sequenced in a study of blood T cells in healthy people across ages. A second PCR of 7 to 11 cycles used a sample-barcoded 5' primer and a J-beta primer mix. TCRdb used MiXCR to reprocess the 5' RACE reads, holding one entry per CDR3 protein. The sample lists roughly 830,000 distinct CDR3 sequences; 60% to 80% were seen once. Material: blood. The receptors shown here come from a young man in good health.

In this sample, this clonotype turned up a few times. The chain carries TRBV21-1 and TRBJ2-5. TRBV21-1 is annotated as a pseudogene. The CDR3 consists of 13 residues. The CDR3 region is CASTITYQETQYF. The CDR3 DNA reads TGTGCCAGCACCATCACGTACCAAGAGACCCAGTACTTC.

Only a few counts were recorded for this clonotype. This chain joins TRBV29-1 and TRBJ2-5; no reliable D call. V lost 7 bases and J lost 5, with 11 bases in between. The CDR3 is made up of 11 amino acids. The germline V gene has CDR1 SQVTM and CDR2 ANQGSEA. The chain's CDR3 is CSASEGETQYF. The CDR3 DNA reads TGCAGCGCCTCGGAAGGGGAGACCCAGTACTTC. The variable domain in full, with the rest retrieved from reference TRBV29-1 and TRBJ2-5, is SAVISQKPSRDICQRGTSLTIQCQVDSQVTMMFWYRQQPGQSLTLIATANQGSEATYESGFVIDKFPISRPNLTFSTLTVSNMSPEDSSIYLCSASEGETQYFGPGTRLLVL.

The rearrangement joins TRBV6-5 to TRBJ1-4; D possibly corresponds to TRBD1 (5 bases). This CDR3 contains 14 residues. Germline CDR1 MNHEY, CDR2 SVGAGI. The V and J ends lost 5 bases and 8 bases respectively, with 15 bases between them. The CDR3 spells CASSSAGSDEKLFF. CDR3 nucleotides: TGTGCCAGCAGTAGTGCAGGGAGCGACGAAAAACTGTTTTTT.

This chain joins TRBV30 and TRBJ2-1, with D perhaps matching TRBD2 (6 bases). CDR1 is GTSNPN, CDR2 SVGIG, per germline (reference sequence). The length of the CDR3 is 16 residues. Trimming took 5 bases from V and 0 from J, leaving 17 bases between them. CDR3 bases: TGTGCCTGGCGGGGGACTGCACGCTTCTCCTACAATGAGCAGTTCTTC. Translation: CAWRGTARFSYNEQFF. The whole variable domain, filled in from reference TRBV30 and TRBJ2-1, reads SQTIHQWPATLVQPVGSPLSLECTVEGTSNPNLYWYRQAAGRGLQLLFYSVGIGQISSEVPQNLSASRPQDRQFILSSKKLLLSDSGFYLCAWRGTARFSYNEQFFGPGTRLTVL.

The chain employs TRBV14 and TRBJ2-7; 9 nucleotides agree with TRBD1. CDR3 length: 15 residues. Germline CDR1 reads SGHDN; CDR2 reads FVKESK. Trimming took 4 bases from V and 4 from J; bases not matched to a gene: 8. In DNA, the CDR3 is TGTGCCAGCAGCCCGACCGGGACAGGGAGGTACGAGCAGTACTTC. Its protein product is CASSPTGTGRYEQYF.

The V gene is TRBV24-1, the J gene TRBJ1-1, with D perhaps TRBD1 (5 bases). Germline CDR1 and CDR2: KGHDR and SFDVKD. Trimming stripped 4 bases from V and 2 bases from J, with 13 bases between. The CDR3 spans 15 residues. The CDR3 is CATSDSGTANTEAFF. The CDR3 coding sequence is TGTGCCACCAGTGACTCCGGGACGGCCAACACTGAAGCTTTCTTT.

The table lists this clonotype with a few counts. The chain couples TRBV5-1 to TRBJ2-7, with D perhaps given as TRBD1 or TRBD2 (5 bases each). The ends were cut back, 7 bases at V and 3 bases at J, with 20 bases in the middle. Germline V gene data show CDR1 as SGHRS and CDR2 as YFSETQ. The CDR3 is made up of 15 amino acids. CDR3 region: CASANRDLGVYEQYF. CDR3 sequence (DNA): TGCGCCAGCGCGAACCGGGACCTAGGGGTCTACGAGCAGTACTTC.

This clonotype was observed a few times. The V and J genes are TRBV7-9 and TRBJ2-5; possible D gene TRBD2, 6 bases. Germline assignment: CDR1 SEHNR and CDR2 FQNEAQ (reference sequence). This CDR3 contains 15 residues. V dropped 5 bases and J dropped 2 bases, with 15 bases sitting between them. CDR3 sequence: CASSPLAGTQETQYF. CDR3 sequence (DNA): TGTGCCAGCAGCCCCCTCGCGGGGACGCAAGAGACCCAGTACTTC.

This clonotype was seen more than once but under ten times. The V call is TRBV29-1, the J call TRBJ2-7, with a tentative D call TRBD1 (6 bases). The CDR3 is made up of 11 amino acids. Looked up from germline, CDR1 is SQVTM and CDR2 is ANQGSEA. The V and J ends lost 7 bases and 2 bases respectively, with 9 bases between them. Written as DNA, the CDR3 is TGCAGCGGGACAGACGCCTACGAGCAGTACTTC. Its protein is CSGTDAYEQYF.

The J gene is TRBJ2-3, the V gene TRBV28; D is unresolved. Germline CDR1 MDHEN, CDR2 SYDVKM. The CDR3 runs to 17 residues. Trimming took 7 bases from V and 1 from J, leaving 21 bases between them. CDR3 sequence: CASIFSLSPDGTDTQYF. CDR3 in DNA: TGTGCCAGCATTTTTTCTTTAAGTCCCGACGGCACAGATACGCAGTATTTT.

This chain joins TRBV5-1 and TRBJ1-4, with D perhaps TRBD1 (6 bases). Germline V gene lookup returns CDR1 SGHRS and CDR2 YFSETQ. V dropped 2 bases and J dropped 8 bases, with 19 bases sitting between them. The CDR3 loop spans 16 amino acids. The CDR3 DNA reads TGCGCCAGCAGCTTCGCTCTACAGGGCGTTTCGGAAAAACTGTTTTTT. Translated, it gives CASSFALQGVSEKLFF.

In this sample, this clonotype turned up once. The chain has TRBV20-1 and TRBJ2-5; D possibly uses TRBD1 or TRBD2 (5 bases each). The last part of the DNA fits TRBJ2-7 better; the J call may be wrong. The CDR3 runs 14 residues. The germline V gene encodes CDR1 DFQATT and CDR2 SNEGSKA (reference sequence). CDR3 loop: CSARRAGSYGEQYF. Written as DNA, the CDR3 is TGCAGTGCCCGACGGGCAGGGAGTTATGGCGAGCAGTACTTC.

The CDR3 protein is CASSSSGSDEQYF. The CDR3 bases are TGCGCCAGCAGCTCCTCTGGCAGCGACGAGCAGTACTTC. The chain links TRBV4-3 to TRBJ2-4; D gene ambiguous. The last part of the DNA fits TRBJ2-7 better; the J call may be wrong. Looked up from germline, CDR1 is LGHNA and CDR2 is YSLEER. This CDR3 has 13 residues.

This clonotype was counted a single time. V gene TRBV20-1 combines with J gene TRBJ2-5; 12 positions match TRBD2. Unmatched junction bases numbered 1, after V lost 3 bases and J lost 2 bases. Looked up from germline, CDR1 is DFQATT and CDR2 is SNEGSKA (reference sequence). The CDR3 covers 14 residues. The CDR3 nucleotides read TGCAGTGCTAGGGGGACTAGCGGGCAAGAGACCCAGTACTTC. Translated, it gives CSARGTSGQETQYF.

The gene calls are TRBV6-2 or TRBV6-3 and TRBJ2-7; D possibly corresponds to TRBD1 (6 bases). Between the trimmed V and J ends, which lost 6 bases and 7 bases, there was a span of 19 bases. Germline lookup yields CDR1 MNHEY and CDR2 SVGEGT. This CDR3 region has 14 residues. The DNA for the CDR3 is TGTGCCAGCAGCTCTCCCCCACAGGGCCGAGAGCAGTACTTC. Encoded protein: CASSSPPQGREQYF.

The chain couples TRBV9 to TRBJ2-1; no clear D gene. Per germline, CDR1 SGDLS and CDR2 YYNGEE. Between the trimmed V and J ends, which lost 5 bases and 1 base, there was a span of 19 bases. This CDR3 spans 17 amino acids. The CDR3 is CASSGNPRALSYNEQFF. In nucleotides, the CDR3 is TGTGCCAGCAGTGGCAACCCCCGGGCCTTGTCCTACAATGAGCAGTTCTTC. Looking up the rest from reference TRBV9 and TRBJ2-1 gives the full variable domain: DSGVTQTPKHLITATGQRVTLRCSPRSGDLSVYWYQQSLDQGLQFLIQYYNGEERAKGNILERFSAQQFPDLHSELNLSSLELGDSALYFCASSGNPRALSYNEQFFGPGTRLTVL.

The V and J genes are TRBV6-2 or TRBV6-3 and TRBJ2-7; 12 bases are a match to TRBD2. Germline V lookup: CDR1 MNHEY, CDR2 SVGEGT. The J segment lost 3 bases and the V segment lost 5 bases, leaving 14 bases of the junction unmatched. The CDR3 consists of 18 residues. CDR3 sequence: CASSPRLAGALIHYEQYF. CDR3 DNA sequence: TGTGCCAGCAGTCCGCGACTAGCGGGGGCCTTGATTCACTACGAGCAGTACTTC.

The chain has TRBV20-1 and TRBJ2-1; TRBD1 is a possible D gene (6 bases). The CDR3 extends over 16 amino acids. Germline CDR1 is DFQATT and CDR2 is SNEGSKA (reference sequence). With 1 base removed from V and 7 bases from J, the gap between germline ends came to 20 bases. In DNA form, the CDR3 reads TGCAGTGCTAGAGCCCTGATTGCAGGGGTAGGGAATGAGCAGTTCTTC. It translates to CSARALIAGVGNEQFF.

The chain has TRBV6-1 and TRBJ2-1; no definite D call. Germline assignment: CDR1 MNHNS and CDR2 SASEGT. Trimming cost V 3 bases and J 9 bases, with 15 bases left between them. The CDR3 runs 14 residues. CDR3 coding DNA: TGTGCCAGCAGTGAGGCAGTGCCCGATGGTGAGCAGTTCTTC. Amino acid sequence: CASSEAVPDGEQFF.

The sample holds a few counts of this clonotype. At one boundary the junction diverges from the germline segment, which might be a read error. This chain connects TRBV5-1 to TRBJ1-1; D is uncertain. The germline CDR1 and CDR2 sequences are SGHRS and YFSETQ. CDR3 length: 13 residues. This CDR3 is CASSLAADTEAFF. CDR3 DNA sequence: TGTGCCAGCAGCTTGGCCGCGGACACTGAAGCTTTCTTT.

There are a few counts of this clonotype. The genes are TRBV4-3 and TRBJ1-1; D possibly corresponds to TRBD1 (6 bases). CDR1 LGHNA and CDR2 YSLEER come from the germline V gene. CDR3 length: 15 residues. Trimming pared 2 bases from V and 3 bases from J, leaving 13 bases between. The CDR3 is CASSQRGAWDTEAFF. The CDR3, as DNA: TGCGCCAGCAGCCAAAGGGGGGCCTGGGACACTGAAGCTTTCTTT.

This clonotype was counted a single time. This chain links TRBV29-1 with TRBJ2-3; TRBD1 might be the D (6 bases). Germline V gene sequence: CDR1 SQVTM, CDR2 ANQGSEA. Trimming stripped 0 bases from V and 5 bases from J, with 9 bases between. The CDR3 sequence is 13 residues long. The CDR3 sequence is CSVEDTGLDTQYF. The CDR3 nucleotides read TGCAGCGTTGAAGATACAGGGCTAGATACGCAGTATTTT.

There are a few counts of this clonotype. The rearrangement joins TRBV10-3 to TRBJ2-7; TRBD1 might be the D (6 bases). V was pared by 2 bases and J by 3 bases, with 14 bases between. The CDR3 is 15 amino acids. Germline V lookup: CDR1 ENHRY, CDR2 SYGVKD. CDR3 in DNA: TGTGCCATCAGTGAGCCAGGACAGAGCTTCTACGAGCAGTACTTC. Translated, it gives CAISEPGQSFYEQYF.

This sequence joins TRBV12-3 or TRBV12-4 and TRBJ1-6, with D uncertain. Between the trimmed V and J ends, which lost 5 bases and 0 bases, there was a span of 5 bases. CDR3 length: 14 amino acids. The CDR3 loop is CASSTSSYNSPLHF. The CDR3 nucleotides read TGTGCCAGCAGTACAAGCTCCTATAATTCACCCCTCCACTTT.

The CDR3 bases are TGTGCCAGCAGCTTAACCGCTAGGACGGATGAGCAGTTCTTC. The encoded protein is CASSLTARTDEQFF. V usage is TRBV7-3 and J usage is TRBJ2-1, with D unresolved. CDR3 length: 14 residues. Trimming pared 0 bases from V and 8 bases from J, leaving 11 bases between. Germline V lookup: CDR1 SGHTA, CDR2 FQGTGA.

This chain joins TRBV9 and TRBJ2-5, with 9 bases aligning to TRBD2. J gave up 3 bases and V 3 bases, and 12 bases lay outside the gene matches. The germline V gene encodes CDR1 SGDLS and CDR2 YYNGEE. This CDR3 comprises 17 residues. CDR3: CASSDPASGEGKETQYF. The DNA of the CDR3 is TGTGCCAGCAGCGACCCTGCTAGCGGGGAAGGGAAAGAGACCCAGTACTTC.